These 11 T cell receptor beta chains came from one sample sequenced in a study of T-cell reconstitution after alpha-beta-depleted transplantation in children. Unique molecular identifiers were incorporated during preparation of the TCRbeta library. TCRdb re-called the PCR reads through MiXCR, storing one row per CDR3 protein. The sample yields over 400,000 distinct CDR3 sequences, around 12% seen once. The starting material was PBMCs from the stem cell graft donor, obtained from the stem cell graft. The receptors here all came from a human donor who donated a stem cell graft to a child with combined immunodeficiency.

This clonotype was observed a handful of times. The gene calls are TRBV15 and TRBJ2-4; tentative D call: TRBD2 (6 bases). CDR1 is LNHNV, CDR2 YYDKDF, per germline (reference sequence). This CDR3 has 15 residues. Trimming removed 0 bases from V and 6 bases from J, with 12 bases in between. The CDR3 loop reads CATSRDPGGANIQYF. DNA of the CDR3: TGTGCCACCAGCAGAGATCCGGGCGGGGCAAACATTCAGTACTTC.

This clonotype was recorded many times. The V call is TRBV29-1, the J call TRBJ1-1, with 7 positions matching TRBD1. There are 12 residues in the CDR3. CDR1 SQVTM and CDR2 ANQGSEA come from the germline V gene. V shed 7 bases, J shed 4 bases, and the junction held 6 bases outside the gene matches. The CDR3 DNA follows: TGCAGCGCCTTGACAGGGACCACTGAAGCTTTCTTT. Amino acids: CSALTGTTEAFF.

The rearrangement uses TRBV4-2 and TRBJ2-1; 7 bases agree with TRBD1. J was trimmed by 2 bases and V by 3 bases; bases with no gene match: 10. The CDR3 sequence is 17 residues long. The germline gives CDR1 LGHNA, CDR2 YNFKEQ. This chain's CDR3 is CASSQAGTAQPYNEQFF. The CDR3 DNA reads TGTGCCAGCAGCCAGGCAGGGACAGCTCAGCCCTACAATGAGCAGTTCTTC.

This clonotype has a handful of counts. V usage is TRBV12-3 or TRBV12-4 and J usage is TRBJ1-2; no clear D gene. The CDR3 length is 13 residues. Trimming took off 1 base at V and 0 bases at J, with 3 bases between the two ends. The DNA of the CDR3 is TGTGCCAGCAGTTTAGTAGCTAACTATGGCTACACCTTC. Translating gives CASSLVANYGYTF.

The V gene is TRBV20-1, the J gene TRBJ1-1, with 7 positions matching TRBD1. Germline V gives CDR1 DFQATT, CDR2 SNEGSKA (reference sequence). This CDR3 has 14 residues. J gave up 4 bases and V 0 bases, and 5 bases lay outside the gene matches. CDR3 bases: TGCAGTGCTAGAGATTTAGGGGGCGGCACTGAAGCTTTCTTT. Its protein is CSARDLGGGTEAFF.

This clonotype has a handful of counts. CDR3 region: CASSELGGRGNTEAFF. As DNA, the CDR3 is TGTGCCAGCAGTGAATTAGGGGGGCGAGGGAACACTGAAGCTTTCTTT. The chain uses TRBV25-1 and TRBJ1-1; D may be TRBD1 (6 bases). Per the germline V gene, CDR1 is MGHDK and CDR2 is SYGVNS. The CDR3 length is 16 residues. The V end lost 1 base, the J end lost 1 base, and 13 bases lay between the germline ends.

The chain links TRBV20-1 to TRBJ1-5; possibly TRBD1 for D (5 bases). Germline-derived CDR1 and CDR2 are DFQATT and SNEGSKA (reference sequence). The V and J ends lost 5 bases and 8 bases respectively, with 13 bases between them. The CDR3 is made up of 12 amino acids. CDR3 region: CSARDVGEPQHF. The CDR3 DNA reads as TGCAGTGCTCGGGACGTAGGGGAGCCCCAGCATTTT.

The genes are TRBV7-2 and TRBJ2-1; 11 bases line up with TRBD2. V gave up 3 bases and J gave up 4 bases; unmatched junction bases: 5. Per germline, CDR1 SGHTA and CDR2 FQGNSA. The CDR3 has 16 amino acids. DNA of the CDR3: TGTGCCAGCAGCTTTAGCGGGGGGGCTACGTACAATGAGCAGTTCTTC. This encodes CASSFSGGATYNEQFF.

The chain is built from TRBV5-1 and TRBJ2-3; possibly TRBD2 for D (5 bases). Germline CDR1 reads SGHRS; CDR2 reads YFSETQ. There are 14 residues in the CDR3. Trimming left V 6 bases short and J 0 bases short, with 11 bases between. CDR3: CASMRETSTDTQYF. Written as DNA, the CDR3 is TGCGCCAGCATGAGGGAAACTAGCACAGATACGCAGTATTTT.

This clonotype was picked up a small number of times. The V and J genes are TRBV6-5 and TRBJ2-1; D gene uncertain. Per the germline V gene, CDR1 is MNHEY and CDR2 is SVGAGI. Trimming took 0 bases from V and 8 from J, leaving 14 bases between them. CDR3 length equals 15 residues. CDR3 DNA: TGTGCCAGCAGTTACTCGAATCCCGCGCTCTATGAGCAGTTCTTC. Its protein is CASSYSNPALYEQFF.

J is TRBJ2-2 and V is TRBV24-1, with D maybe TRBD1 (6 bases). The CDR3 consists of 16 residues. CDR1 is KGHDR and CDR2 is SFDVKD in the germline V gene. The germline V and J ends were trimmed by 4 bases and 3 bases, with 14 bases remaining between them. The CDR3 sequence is CATSDYNTGYTGELFF. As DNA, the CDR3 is TGTGCCACCAGTGACTACAATACAGGGTACACCGGGGAGCTGTTTTTT.